The 19 T cell receptor beta chains below all came from one sample that was sequenced in a study of radiation and T cells in renal cell carcinoma. The assay was immunoSEQ multiplex PCR, and TCRdb's table has in-frame clones only and misses some. The table lists under 65,000 clones, around 80% of them singletons. Time point specified: baseline pretreatment blood. Documented treatment: 15 Gy SBRT to primary tumor, nephrectomy 4 weeks later. Sequenced material: blood, taken from a patient whose treatment included radiotherapy and nephrectomy. Receptors originate from a man aged 55 to 70 with renal cell carcinoma.

This clone was counted once. The gene calls are TRBV7-2 and TRBJ2-3, with TRBD1 matching over 11 bases. The CDR3 length is 16 residues. Germline loops: CDR1 SGHTA, CDR2 FQGNSA. Trimming at V came to 4 bases and at J to 4 bases, leaving 7 bases not matched to a gene. The DNA of the CDR3 is TGTGCCAGCAGCTCCCGGGACAGGGGGTCCCCAGATACGCAGTATTTT. Its protein product is CASSSRDRGSPDTQYF.

The chain carries TRBV11-3 and TRBJ2-5; 12 nucleotides match TRBD2. Unmatched junction bases numbered 8, after V lost 5 bases and J lost 4 bases. CDR1 and CDR2 from the germline V gene are SGHNT and YENEEA. This CDR3 spans 16 amino acids. CDR3 in amino acids: CASSPRLAGVRETQYF. The DNA of the CDR3 is TGTGCCAGCAGCCCGAGACTAGCGGGAGTCCGAGAGACCCAGTACTTC. The whole variable domain, filled in from reference TRBV11-3 and TRBJ2-5, reads EAGVVQSPRYKIIEKKQPVAFWCNPISGHNTLYWYLQNLGQGPELLIRYENEEAVDDSQLPKDRFSAERLKGVDSTLKIQPAELGDSAVYLCASSPRLAGVRETQYFGPGTRLLVL.

The chain couples TRBV5-1 to TRBJ2-2, with TRBD1 as a possible D gene (6 bases). The CDR3 is 13 amino acids. Between the trimmed V and J ends, which lost 6 bases and 4 bases, there was a span of 10 bases. CDR1 is SGHRS and CDR2 is YFSETQ in the germline V gene. As DNA, the CDR3 is TGCGCCAGCACTTTACAGGGCACCGGGGAGCTGTTTTTT. This codes for CASTLQGTGELFF.

This chain links TRBV2 with TRBJ2-5; D tentatively fits TRBD1 or TRBD2 (5 bases each). The J call is in doubt because the DNA end fits TRBJ2-7 better. This CDR3 contains 12 residues. CDR1 and CDR2 (germline): SNHLY, FYNNEI. As DNA, the CDR3 is TGTGCCAGAAGGGACCAGACCTACGAGCAGTACTTC. Its protein product is CARRDQTYEQYF.

This rearrangement joins TRBV10-3 to TRBJ2-5, with TRBD1 as a possible D gene (5 bases). The J call may be mistaken, given a closer DNA end match to TRBJ2-7. Germline values: CDR1 ENHRY, CDR2 SYGVKD. The CDR3 is made up of 15 amino acids. The CDR3 reads CATHTDLDNSYEQYF. For the CDR3, the DNA is TGTGCCACCCACACCGACCTGGACAATTCCTACGAGCAGTACTTC.

DNA for the CDR3: TGCGCCAGCAGCCCCCGTACAGCGAACACTGAAGCTTTCTTT. Translating gives CASSPRTANTEAFF. The chain combines TRBV5-1 with TRBJ1-1; D ambiguous. Germline CDR1 SGHRS, CDR2 YFSETQ. The CDR3 runs to 14 residues. V was clipped by 4 bases and J by 1 base, with 11 bases between them.

For the CDR3, the DNA is TGTGCCAGCAGCGGGGCACTGAACAATGAGCAGTTCTTC. Its translation is CASSGALNNEQFF. J is TRBJ2-1 and V is TRBV27; D is tentatively TRBD1 or TRBD2 (5 bases each). Germline CDR1 and CDR2: MNHEY and SMNVEV (reference sequence). The germline V and J ends were trimmed by 6 bases and 5 bases, with 11 bases remaining between them. The CDR3 sequence is 13 residues long.

V gene TRBV27 combines with J gene TRBJ2-1; 13 bases map to TRBD2. CDR3 length equals 14 residues. Germline V lookup: CDR1 MNHEY, CDR2 SMNVEV (reference sequence). V gave up 6 bases and J gave up 5 bases; unmatched junction bases: 1. CDR3 bases: TGTGCCAGCAGACTAGCGGGAGGGGACAATGAGCAGTTCTTC. The encoded protein is CASRLAGGDNEQFF.

The CDR3 DNA is TGTGCCTGGAGGGGACCAGCGGGCTCCGGGGAGCTGTTTTTT. Amino acid sequence: CAWRGPAGSGELFF. The chain links TRBV30 to TRBJ2-2, with D tentatively TRBD2 (6 bases). The CDR3 totals 14 residues. Germline V gene data show CDR1 as GTSNPN and CDR2 as SVGIG (reference sequence). Trimming pared 3 bases from V and 6 bases from J, leaving 14 bases between.

This sequence joins TRBV19 and TRBJ2-3, with D perhaps TRBD2 (5 bases). The CDR3 loop spans 15 amino acids. Germline V gene lookup returns CDR1 LNHDA and CDR2 SQIVND (reference sequence). The V end was cut by 5 bases, the J end by 6 bases, with 18 bases between. CDR3 residues: CASSAQRRGVDTQYF. For the CDR3, the DNA is TGTGCCAGTAGTGCCCAGCGGCGAGGAGTCGATACGCAGTATTTT.

The chain carries TRBV5-1 and TRBJ2-2; D is unclear. Trimming left V 0 bases short and J 6 bases short, with 3 bases between. The germline V gene encodes CDR1 SGHRS and CDR2 YFSETQ. This CDR3 spans 12 amino acids. CDR3 nucleotide sequence: TGCGCCAGCAGCTTGGCCCCCGGGGAGCTGTTTTTT. Amino acid sequence: CASSLAPGELFF.

The CDR3 DNA is TGTGCCATCAGTGTAGGGGCAGAAGCTCCTGTCTATGGCTACACCTTC. It codes for CAISVGAEAPVYGYTF. The chain couples TRBV10-3 to TRBJ1-2; D might be TRBD1 (5 bases). From germline, CDR1 is ENHRY and CDR2 SYGVKD. The CDR3 consists of 16 residues. V was cut by 4 bases and J by 4 bases, with 19 bases left in between.

The rearrangement uses TRBV6-6 and TRBJ2-3; D gene unclear. Deletions cut 2 bases from V and 2 bases from J, with 14 bases between. The CDR3 is made up of 16 amino acids. Per the germline V gene, CDR1 is MNHNY and CDR2 is SVGAGI (reference sequence). The DNA of the CDR3 is TGTGCCAGCAGTTACGGCGTCCGAGCCCCCACAGATACGCAGTATTTT. As protein: CASSYGVRAPTDTQYF.

This clone is a singleton in its sample. The gene calls are TRBV6-5 and TRBJ2-3; unclear D gene. V lost 2 bases, J lost 4 bases, and 10 bases lay in between. CDR1 is MNHEY and CDR2 is SVGAGI in the germline V gene. This CDR3 spans 14 amino acids. The CDR3 region is CASSYVGSPDTQYF. The CDR3 DNA sequence: TGTGCCAGCAGTTACGTCGGTAGCCCAGATACGCAGTATTTT.

This chain uses TRBV14 with TRBJ2-3; TRBD2 agrees at 10 bases. The CDR3 length is 15 residues. After removal of 0 bases from V and 11 bases from J, the junction contained 8 bases not matched to a gene. Germline V CDR1 and CDR2: SGHDN, FVKESK. CDR3 DNA sequence: TGTGCCAGCAGCCAAGATCTTCAAGCGGGGGGGTGGCAGTATTTT. Its translation: CASSQDLQAGGWQYF.

DNA of the CDR3: TGTGCCAGCAGCTTCGGGACAGGGAGCACCGGGGAGCTGTTTTTT. Translation: CASSFGTGSTGELFF. The chain has TRBV13 and TRBJ2-2; 9 bases map to TRBD1. This CDR3 has 15 amino acids. The ends lost 3 bases at V and 4 bases at J; junction bases unmatched: 3. Germline assignment: CDR1 PRHDT and CDR2 FYEKMQ (reference sequence).

This CDR3 reads CASSPSRGDKQETQYF. DNA for the CDR3: TGTGCCAGCTCACCATCTCGCGGGGACAAGCAAGAGACCCAGTACTTC. The genes are TRBV18 and TRBJ2-5, with D possibly being TRBD1 or TRBD2 (6 bases each). V gave up 2 bases and J gave up 2 bases, with 15 bases separating them. CDR3 length equals 16 residues. Germline CDR1 reads KGHSH; CDR2 reads LQKENI.

The rearrangement uses TRBV11-2 and TRBJ1-1, with 9 bases lining up with TRBD1. V shed 5 bases, J shed 8 bases, and the junction held 3 bases outside the gene matches. The germline CDR1 and CDR2 sequences are SGHAT and FQNNGV. CDR3 size: 12 residues. The CDR3 coding sequence is TGTGCCAGCAGCGTTGGGACAGGGGAAGCTTTCTTT. As protein: CASSVGTGEAFF.

The V call is TRBV5-4, the J call TRBJ2-7; D possibly corresponds to TRBD2 (5 bases). CDR3 size: 13 residues. The V gene's germline CDR1 is SGHNT and CDR2 YYREEE (reference sequence). V lost 0 bases, J lost 7 bases, and 11 bases lay in between. In nucleotides, the CDR3 is TGTGCCAGCAGCTTGGGGGCTAGAGGGGAGCAGTACTTC. Amino acids: CASSLGARGEQYF.